The 28 T cell receptor beta chains reported below all come from one sample, sequenced in a study of cytomegalovirus exposure and HLA in healthy donors. Repertoires were generated with immunoSEQ multiplex PCR, while TCRdb's copy carries only in-frame clones and drops some. The profile covers more than 80,000 clones, with 95% to 96% appearing a single time and approximately 1.2% taken by the ten largest. Sequencing was done on a sample of PBMCs. The receptor set was obtained from a woman between 18 and 30 years old in good health and CMV-seronegative.

The V gene is TRBV5-1, the J gene TRBJ1-4, with 12 bases aligning to TRBD1. This CDR3 spans 17 amino acids. Unmatched junction bases numbered 8, after V lost 4 bases and J lost 4 bases. The germline V gene encodes CDR1 SGHRS and CDR2 YFSETQ. The CDR3 sequence is CASSLGQGARGNEKLFF. CDR3 nucleotide sequence: TGCGCCAGCAGCCTGGGACAGGGGGCGCGAGGTAATGAAAAACTGTTTTTT.

CDR3 sequence: CAWSLPGTSGRYTDTQYF. In DNA, the CDR3 is TGTGCCTGGAGCCTCCCCGGGACTAGCGGGAGGTACACAGATACGCAGTATTTT. V and J are TRBV30 and TRBJ2-3; 15 bases line up with TRBD2. CDR3 size: 18 residues. Germline CDR1 is GTSNPN and CDR2 is SVGIG (reference sequence). Trimming took 3 bases from V and 2 from J; bases not matched to a gene: 9.

This clone was observed once. The chain is built from TRBV11-3 and TRBJ2-2; D is uncertain. Per germline, CDR1 SGHNT and CDR2 YENEEA. The CDR3 loop spans 16 amino acids. The V end lost 3 bases, the J end lost 1 base, and 12 bases lay between the germline ends. This chain's CDR3 is CASSFRVAVNTGELFF. In DNA, the CDR3 is TGTGCCAGCAGCTTCCGGGTTGCGGTGAACACCGGGGAGCTGTTTTTT.

V usage is TRBV5-1 and J usage is TRBJ2-7; D might be TRBD2 (5 bases). The CDR3 length is 15 residues. V lost 4 bases, J lost 0 bases, and 14 bases lay in between. Looked up from germline, CDR1 is SGHRS and CDR2 is YFSETQ. In DNA, the CDR3 is TGCGCCAGCAGCGCTTCGACTGGGAGCTCCTACGAGCAGTACTTC. As protein: CASSASTGSSYEQYF.

The chain is built from TRBV19 and TRBJ1-3; D call uncertain. Germline-derived CDR1 and CDR2 are LNHDA and SQIVND (reference sequence). The ends were cut back, 5 bases at V and 0 bases at J, with 11 bases in the middle. This CDR3 has 15 residues. This CDR3 reads CASSVSKTSGNTIYF. The CDR3 DNA reads as TGTGCCAGTAGTGTTAGCAAAACCTCTGGAAACACCATATATTTT.

V is TRBV6-1 and J is TRBJ2-1; D is ambiguous. The CDR3 is 11 amino acids. V gave up 7 bases and J gave up 6 bases, with 7 bases separating them. Per the germline V gene, CDR1 is MNHNS and CDR2 is SASEGT. CDR3 sequence: CASILTNEQFF. CDR3 sequence (DNA): TGTGCCAGCATTCTAACCAATGAGCAGTTCTTC.

V and J are TRBV29-1 and TRBJ2-2, with TRBD2 matching 14 bases. This CDR3 is 17 amino acids long. CDR1 SQVTM and CDR2 ANQGSEA come from the germline V gene. V shed 7 bases and J 4 bases; nucleotides not matched to a gene: 11. CDR3 bases: TGCAGCGCCGACGCGGGACTAGCGGGAGATATCACCGGGGAGCTGTTTTTT. Its protein is CSADAGLAGDITGELFF.

The rearrangement links TRBV5-1 to TRBJ2-1; 9 bases fit TRBD2. CDR1 is SGHRS, CDR2 YFSETQ, per germline. CDR3 length: 15 amino acids. J was trimmed by 4 bases and V by 7 bases; bases with no gene match: 9. CDR3 residues: CASRATSGPYNEQFF. DNA of the CDR3: TGCGCCAGCCGAGCAACTAGCGGGCCATACAATGAGCAGTTCTTC.

The chain employs TRBV19 and TRBJ2-3; 7 bases align to TRBD2. V shed 5 bases and J 6 bases; nucleotides not matched to a gene: 14. Germline values: CDR1 LNHDA, CDR2 SQIVND (reference sequence). CDR3 length: 16 amino acids. CDR3 loop: CASSGTGLLLGDTQYF. The CDR3 DNA reads TGTGCCAGTAGTGGGACGGGACTACTCTTGGGGGATACGCAGTATTTT.

The rearrangement joins TRBV11-2 to TRBJ2-4, with 7 nucleotides matching TRBD1. The CDR3 runs 16 residues. From germline, CDR1 is SGHAT and CDR2 FQNNGV. V shed 4 bases, J shed 0 bases, and the junction held 6 bases outside the gene matches. The CDR3 spells CASSSGQEIAKNIQYF. The CDR3 nucleotides are TGTGCCAGCAGCTCCGGACAGGAGATAGCCAAAAACATTCAGTACTTC.

The chain recombines TRBV6-5 with TRBJ2-7; 9 bases line up with TRBD1. J gave up 3 bases and V 3 bases, and 6 bases lay outside the gene matches. The CDR3 has 15 amino acids. Looked up from germline, CDR1 is MNHEY and CDR2 is SVGAGI. The CDR3 nucleotides read TGTGCCAGCAGTTATCCGGGACAGGGTGGCTACGAGCAGTACTTC. Translating it yields CASSYPGQGGYEQYF.

The chain uses TRBV30 and TRBJ1-1; 7 bases map to TRBD1. Germline CDR1 and CDR2: GTSNPN and SVGIG (reference sequence). The CDR3 runs to 12 residues. J gave up 11 bases and V 1 base, and 7 bases lay outside the gene matches. CDR3 loop: CAWSGDSNVAFF. In DNA, the CDR3 is TGTGCCTGGAGTGGGGACAGTAACGTGGCTTTCTTT.

The chain employs TRBV7-9 and TRBJ2-1; 7 nucleotides agree with TRBD1. The germline V gene encodes CDR1 SEHNR and CDR2 FQNEAQ (reference sequence). The CDR3 is made up of 16 amino acids. With 4 bases clipped from V and 3 bases from J, the junction kept 9 bases outside the gene matches. CDR3 region: CASSSRGLKDYNEQFF. As DNA, the CDR3 is TGTGCCAGCAGCTCTAGGGGGCTAAAAGACTACAATGAGCAGTTCTTC.

This rearrangement joins TRBV19 to TRBJ1-2; 7 bases agree with TRBD1. J was trimmed by 3 bases and V by 6 bases; bases with no gene match: 10. This CDR3 comprises 15 residues. CDR1 LNHDA and CDR2 SQIVND come from the germline V gene (reference sequence). CDR3: CASSPEGRGDYGYTF. The CDR3 nucleotides read TGTGCCAGTAGCCCAGAGGGCAGGGGGGACTATGGCTACACCTTC.

The CDR3 DNA follows: TGCGCCAGCAGCCAAACGACGGGATCTAATGAAAAACTGTTTTTT. Encoded protein: CASSQTTGSNEKLFF. The rearrangement uses TRBV4-1 and TRBJ1-4; D call uncertain. In germline, CDR1 is MGHRA, CDR2 YSYEKL. The CDR3 length is 15 residues. V lost 2 bases, J lost 3 bases, and 10 bases lay in between.

This chain uses TRBV13 with TRBJ1-5; D uncertain. Trimming removed 5 bases at V and 6 bases at J, with 11 bases between. CDR3 size: 13 residues. Germline assignment: CDR1 PRHDT and CDR2 FYEKMQ (reference sequence). The CDR3 sequence: CASSLEMSQPQHF. CDR3 DNA: TGTGCCAGCAGCCTGGAGATGAGTCAGCCCCAGCATTTT.

The genes are TRBV27 and TRBJ1-4; perhaps TRBD1 as D (5 bases). V was shortened by 4 bases and J by 0 bases, with 6 bases between the two germline ends. Per germline, CDR1 MNHEY and CDR2 SMNVEV (reference sequence). The CDR3 is made up of 14 amino acids. CDR3 sequence reads: CASSSGTTNEKLFF. The CDR3 coding sequence is TGTGCCAGCAGTTCAGGGACAACTAATGAAAAACTGTTTTTT.

This clone was counted a single time. CDR3 sequence reads: CASSERQAVLYNEQFF. CDR3 nucleotide sequence: TGTGCCAGCAGTGAAAGGCAGGCAGTCCTCTACAATGAGCAGTTCTTC. The chain joins TRBV6-1 to TRBJ2-1; D is unresolved. The CDR3 spans 16 residues. With 2 bases removed from V and 3 bases from J, the gap between germline ends came to 14 bases. The V gene's germline CDR1 is MNHNS and CDR2 SASEGT.

The genes are TRBV6-1 and TRBJ2-1; 9 nucleotides match TRBD2. Germline assignment: CDR1 MNHNS and CDR2 SASEGT. The CDR3 sequence is 15 residues long. V gave up 3 bases and J gave up 12 bases; unmatched junction bases: 12. The CDR3 region is CASSERLAAGRGQFF. DNA for the CDR3: TGTGCCAGCAGTGAGAGACTAGCGGCCGGAAGGGGGCAGTTCTTC.

This sequence joins TRBV30 and TRBJ1-5, with D possibly matching TRBD1 (6 bases). The CDR3 is made up of 12 amino acids. CDR1 and CDR2 from the germline V gene are GTSNPN and SVGIG (reference sequence). V gave up 8 bases and J gave up 6 bases, with 14 bases separating them. CDR3 coding DNA: TGTGCCCTAAACAGGGCTGGTCAGCCCCAGCATTTT. Translated: CALNRAGQPQHF.

V is TRBV18 and J is TRBJ2-3; tentative D call: TRBD1 (7 bases). There are 16 residues in the CDR3. Germline V lookup: CDR1 KGHSH, CDR2 LQKENI. V was shortened by 1 base and J by 2 bases, with 13 bases between the two germline ends. The CDR3 protein is CASSPQDRRVTDTQYF. The CDR3 nucleotides read TGTGCCAGCTCACCACAGGACAGGAGGGTCACAGATACGCAGTATTTT.

The chain joins TRBV2 to TRBJ2-5; TRBD2 agrees at 9 bases. J lost 7 bases, V lost 8 bases, and 5 bases had no gene match. Germline assignment: CDR1 SNHLY and CDR2 FYNNEI. This CDR3 comprises 12 residues. Here the CDR3 DNA reads TGTGCCAGCTTGCTAGCGGGGAGGACCCAGTACTTC. Residues: CASLLAGRTQYF.

This sequence joins TRBV7-2 and TRBJ2-7; TRBD1 matches 7 bases. V lost 1 base and J lost 3; bases outside the gene matches: 12. The CDR3 loop spans 17 amino acids. CDR1 SGHTA and CDR2 FQGNSA come from the germline V gene. As DNA, the CDR3 is TGTGCCAGCAGCTTAGGCAACCCGGGACAGACAAACTACGAGCAGTACTTC. Its translation: CASSLGNPGQTNYEQYF.

The chain couples TRBV13 to TRBJ1-1; TRBD1 agrees at 7 bases. Germline CDR1 and CDR2: PRHDT and FYEKMQ (reference sequence). CDR3 length: 14 amino acids. The V and J ends lost 4 bases and 2 bases, in that order; junction bases with no gene match: 4. The CDR3 bases are TGTGCCAGCAGCTGGGGGACAGCCAACACTGAAGCTTTCTTT. It translates to CASSWGTANTEAFF.

The rearrangement joins TRBV7-9 to TRBJ2-7, with 11 positions matching TRBD2. CDR1 SEHNR and CDR2 FQNEAQ come from the germline V gene (reference sequence). The CDR3 extends over 15 amino acids. The J segment lost 2 bases and the V segment lost 0 bases, leaving 0 bases of the junction unmatched. In nucleotides, the CDR3 is TGTGCCAGCAGCTTAGCTAGCGGGAGGGCCTACGAGCAGTACTTC. Translated, it gives CASSLASGRAYEQYF.

The gene calls are TRBV7-2 and TRBJ2-7, with TRBD2 identical over 15 bases. CDR3 length: 19 residues. J lost 3 bases, V lost 4 bases, and 13 bases had no gene match. From germline, CDR1 is SGHTA and CDR2 FQGNSA. Here the CDR3 reads CASSSPGGLAGGNYYEQYF. Written as DNA, the CDR3 is TGTGCCAGCAGCTCCCCGGGGGGACTAGCGGGAGGCAACTACTACGAGCAGTACTTC.

The V gene is TRBV6-5, the J gene TRBJ2-1; TRBD2 agrees at 8 bases. Germline V CDR1 and CDR2: MNHEY, SVGAGI. The CDR3 sequence is 16 residues long. With 0 bases clipped from V and 8 bases from J, the junction kept 9 bases outside the gene matches. CDR3 nucleotides: TGTGCCAGCAGTTACTCGGGCGGGAGGACCGGAGATGAGCAGTTCTTC. Protein: CASSYSGGRTGDEQFF.

The chain combines TRBV27 with TRBJ1-3; D call uncertain. Germline assignment: CDR1 MNHEY and CDR2 SMNVEV (reference sequence). Trimming pared 2 bases from V and 2 bases from J, leaving 7 bases between. This CDR3 spans 14 amino acids. For the CDR3, the DNA is TGTGCCAGCAGTTTAGAGAGGACTGGAAACACCATATATTTT. Translating gives CASSLERTGNTIYF.